This TCR beta chain is drawn from a study of cytomegalovirus exposure and HLA in healthy donors. Study-level background: Unique TCR beta sequences numbering fewer than 130 million came from around 180 million T cells in an earlier analysis. Around 81% of around 400 genotyped donors fell in the Caucasian-associated ancestry cluster.

PCR involved 60 Vbeta and 13 Jbeta primers. Clones were sequenced by immunoSEQ multiplex PCR, and TCRdb holds only the in-frame ones, with some missing. The table shows roughly 230,000 clones, with around 90% occurring only once. Study-wide findings and caveats: According to the study, 180 or so TCR beta chains were cytomegalovirus-associated. Indistinguishable V segments, including TRBV6-2 and TRBV6-3, were excluded.

V lost 4 bases to trimming and J lost 5 bases; unmatched junction nucleotides: 4. The CDR3 loop spans 14 amino acids. Germline lookup yields CDR1 SGHRS and CDR2 YFSETQ. The table lists this clone with a few counts. Its antigen is unknown. The source of this sequence is a girl aged 2-10 years in good health and CMV-seronegative. Input material: PBMCs. V and J are TRBV5-1 and TRBJ2-7; TRBD1 matches 12 bases. The CDR3 nucleotides are TGCGCCAGCAGCGGGACAGGGGGCAAAAACGAGCAGTACTTC. Its protein product is CASSGTGGKNEQYF.